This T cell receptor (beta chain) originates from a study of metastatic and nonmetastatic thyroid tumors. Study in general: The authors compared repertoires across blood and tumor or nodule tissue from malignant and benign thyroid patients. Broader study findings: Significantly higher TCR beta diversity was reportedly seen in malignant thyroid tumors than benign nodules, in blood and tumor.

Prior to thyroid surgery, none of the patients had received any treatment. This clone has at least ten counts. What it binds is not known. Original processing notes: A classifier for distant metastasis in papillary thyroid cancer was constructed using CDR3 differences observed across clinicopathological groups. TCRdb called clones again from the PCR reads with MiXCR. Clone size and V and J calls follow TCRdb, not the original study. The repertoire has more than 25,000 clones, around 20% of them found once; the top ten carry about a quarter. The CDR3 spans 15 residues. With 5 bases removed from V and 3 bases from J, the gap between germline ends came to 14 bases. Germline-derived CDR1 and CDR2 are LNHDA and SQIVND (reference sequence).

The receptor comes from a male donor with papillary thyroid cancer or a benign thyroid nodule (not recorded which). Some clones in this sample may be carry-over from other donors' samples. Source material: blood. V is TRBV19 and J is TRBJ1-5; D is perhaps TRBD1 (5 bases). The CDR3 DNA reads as TGTGCCAGTAGTCCGATGGGCAGGGACAATCAGCCCCAGCATTTT. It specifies CASSPMGRDNQPQHF.